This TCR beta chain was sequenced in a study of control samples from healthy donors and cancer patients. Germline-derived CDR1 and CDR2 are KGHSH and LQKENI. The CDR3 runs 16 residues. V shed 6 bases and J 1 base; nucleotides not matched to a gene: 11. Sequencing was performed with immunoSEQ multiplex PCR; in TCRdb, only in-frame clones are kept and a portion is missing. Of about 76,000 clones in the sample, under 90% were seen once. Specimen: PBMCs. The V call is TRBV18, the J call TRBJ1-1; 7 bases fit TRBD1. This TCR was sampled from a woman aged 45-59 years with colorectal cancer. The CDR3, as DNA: TGTGCCAGCTCCCAACAGGGGACACGGCGGAACACTGAAGCTTTCTTT. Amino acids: CASSQQGTRRNTEAFF. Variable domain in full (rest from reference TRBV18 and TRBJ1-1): NAGVMQNPRHLVRRRGQEARLRCSPMKGHSHVYWYRQLPEEGLKFMVYLQKENIIDESGMPKERFSAEFPKEGPSILRIQQVVRGDSAAYFCASSQQGTRRNTEAFFGQGTRLTVV.